A single sample gave rise to the 27 T cell receptor beta chains below, sequenced in a study of beta chain features in type 1 diabetes. Sequenced material consisted of expressed TCRB transcripts (all of the isolated RNA was reverse transcribed). The data were produced by immunoSEQ multiplex PCR, yet TCRdb's version contains in-frame clones alone and is incomplete. The top ten clones hold 0.017% of a sample with more than 300,000 clones, around 12% of them seen once. Material: naive CD4+ T cells from blood. These receptor sequences come from a man younger than 35 in good health.

The chain is built from TRBV7-2 and TRBJ1-2; 7 bases match TRBD1. V lost 5 bases to trimming and J lost 5 bases; unmatched junction nucleotides: 5. The CDR3 spans 13 residues. CDR1 is SGHTA and CDR2 is FQGNSA in the germline V gene. The DNA of the CDR3 is TGTGCCAGCAGCCCCACAGGGGCGTATGGCTACACCTTC. Amino acid sequence: CASSPTGAYGYTF.

This clone was observed a handful of times. The chain links TRBV2 to TRBJ2-3; 8 bases agree with TRBD2. Per the germline V gene, CDR1 is SNHLY and CDR2 is FYNNEI. The CDR3 is 14 residues long. With V trimmed by 8 bases and J by 3 bases, 7 bases remained unmatched. The CDR3 nucleotides read TGTGCCAGCCCCCCCCGGGGGGGGACAGATACGCAGTATTTT. This gives the protein CASPPRGGTDTQYF. Supplemented by reference TRBV2 and TRBJ2-3, the full variable domain reads EPEVTQTPSHQVTQMGQEVILRCVPISNHLYFYWYRQILGQKVEFLVSFYNNEISEKSEIFDDQFSVERPDGSNFTLKIRSTKLEDSAMYFCASPPRGGTDTQYFGPGTRLTVL.

V and J are TRBV28 and TRBJ2-7; TRBD2 is a possible D gene (6 bases). Trimming stripped 5 bases from V and 4 bases from J, with 15 bases between. The CDR3 sequence is 14 residues long. Looked up from germline, CDR1 is MDHEN and CDR2 is SYDVKM. CDR3 bases: TGTGCCAGCAGTCCTCCGTTAGCGGTATACGAGCAGTACTTC. This sequence encodes CASSPPLAVYEQYF.

The CDR3 nucleotides are TGCGCCAGCAGCCATGTAGCGGATAGCACAGATACGCAGTATTTT. Protein product: CASSHVADSTDTQYF. This chain uses TRBV4-3 with TRBJ2-3; maybe TRBD2 (6 bases). The ends were cut back, 3 bases at V and 0 bases at J, with 10 bases in the middle. This CDR3 region has 15 residues. Germline lookup yields CDR1 LGHNA and CDR2 YSLEER.

The rearrangement joins TRBV15 to TRBJ1-4; maybe TRBD1 (6 bases). The CDR3 extends over 15 amino acids. The V gene lost 0 bases and the J gene lost 7 bases, with 12 bases spanning the gap. CDR1 is LNHNV and CDR2 is YYDKDF in the germline V gene (reference sequence). CDR3 in DNA: TGTGCCACCAGCAGAGATGTTGGGGGCCGTGAAAAACTGTTTTTT. It specifies CATSRDVGGREKLFF. The whole variable domain, filled in from reference TRBV15 and TRBJ1-4, reads DAMVIQNPRYQVTQFGKPVTLSCSQTLNHNVMYWYQQKSSQAPKLLFHYYDKDFNNEADTPDNFQSRRPNTSFCFLDIRSPGLGDTAMYLCATSRDVGGREKLFFGSGTQLSVL.

This clone was observed a handful of times. This chain links TRBV7-3 with TRBJ2-1; 8 positions agree with TRBD1. CDR3 length: 13 amino acids. The V gene's germline CDR1 is SGHTA and CDR2 FQGTGA. J lost 9 bases, V lost 5 bases, and 6 bases had no gene match. CDR3 residues: CASSPQQGGEQFF. CDR3 coding DNA: TGTGCCAGCAGCCCGCAACAGGGGGGTGAGCAGTTCTTC.

The chain is built from TRBV2 and TRBJ2-3; 8 bases map to TRBD1. The trim removed 6 bases at V and 1 base at J, leaving 12 bases unmatched. CDR1 and CDR2 from the germline V gene are SNHLY and FYNNEI. The CDR3 has 17 residues. The CDR3 bases are TGTGCCAGCAGGAGGTGGTTGGAGGACAGGGGCACAGATACGCAGTATTTT. Residues: CASRRWLEDRGTDTQYF.

This clone came up a few times. This sequence joins TRBV11-2 and TRBJ2-3; D possibly corresponds to TRBD2 (7 bases). There are 14 residues in the CDR3. V lost 3 bases and J lost 5, with 12 bases in between. Germline lookup yields CDR1 SGHAT and CDR2 FQNNGV. This chain's CDR3 is CASSLGGAGDTQYF. The CDR3 DNA follows: TGTGCCAGCAGCTTGGGGGGGGCTGGAGATACGCAGTATTTT.

This chain uses TRBV6-5 with TRBJ2-7; 9 positions agree with TRBD2. This CDR3 is built from 15 residues. CDR1 MNHEY and CDR2 SVGAGI come from the germline V gene. J was trimmed by 0 bases and V by 6 bases; bases with no gene match: 6. The CDR3 DNA sequence: TGTGCCAGCAGGAATAGCGGGGGTATCTCCTACGAGCAGTACTTC. Translated: CASRNSGGISYEQYF.

V gene TRBV2 combines with J gene TRBJ2-3, with 9 positions matching TRBD1. The germline gives CDR1 SNHLY, CDR2 FYNNEI. V lost 6 bases, J lost 3 bases, and 13 bases stayed unmatched. This CDR3 spans 17 amino acids. This chain's CDR3 is CASSPGQGVMETDTQYF. CDR3 nucleotides: TGTGCCAGCAGCCCGGGACAGGGTGTTATGGAGACAGATACGCAGTATTTT.

This chain uses TRBV30 with TRBJ1-2; perhaps TRBD1 as D (6 bases). The CDR3 has 14 residues. Per germline, CDR1 GTSNPN and CDR2 SVGIG (reference sequence). V was trimmed by 0 bases and J by 7 bases, leaving 15 bases between them. The CDR3 DNA reads as TGTGCCTGGAGTGTCGGCAGGGGATCTGTTGGCTACACCTTC. Translated: CAWSVGRGSVGYTF.

This clone has just a few counts. The V and J genes are TRBV7-2 and TRBJ2-7, with 10 bases that match TRBD1. The CDR3 has 13 residues. With V trimmed by 3 bases and J by 6 bases, 2 bases remained unmatched. Germline V gene lookup returns CDR1 SGHTA and CDR2 FQGNSA. Written as DNA, the CDR3 is TGTGCCAGCAGCTTCGGACAGGGGGTCGAGCAGTACTTC. The encoded protein is CASSFGQGVEQYF.

This rearrangement joins TRBV28 to TRBJ2-3, with TRBD2 matching over 7 bases. The J segment lost 1 base and the V segment lost 4 bases, leaving 11 bases of the junction unmatched. The CDR3 extends over 17 amino acids. Germline V CDR1 and CDR2: MDHEN, SYDVKM. CDR3 protein: CASSSPGSGARTDTQYF. As DNA, the CDR3 is TGTGCCAGCAGTTCCCCCGGGAGCGGGGCCCGCACAGATACGCAGTATTTT.

In its sample, this clone was seen a few times. V usage is TRBV5-1 and J usage is TRBJ2-3; D perhaps matches TRBD2 (6 bases). This CDR3 spans 15 amino acids. V lost 0 bases and J lost 5, with 13 bases in between. CDR1 and CDR2 (germline): SGHRS, YFSETQ. CDR3: CASSLELAQGDTQYF. CDR3 coding DNA: TGCGCCAGCAGCTTGGAACTAGCTCAGGGAGATACGCAGTATTTT.

This clone has a handful of counts. The J gene is TRBJ1-2, the V gene TRBV30; 9 bases map to TRBD1. This CDR3 is 14 amino acids long. The germline V gene encodes CDR1 GTSNPN and CDR2 SVGIG (reference sequence). Trimming at V came to 4 bases and at J to 8 bases, leaving 11 bases not matched to a gene. The CDR3 here is CAWTQGALGRGYTF. Here the CDR3 DNA reads TGTGCCTGGACACAGGGGGCGCTGGGTCGCGGCTACACCTTC. The variable domain in full, with the rest retrieved from reference TRBV30 and TRBJ1-2, is SQTIHQWPATLVQPVGSPLSLECTVEGTSNPNLYWYRQAAGRGLQLLFYSVGIGQISSEVPQNLSASRPQDRQFILSSKKLLLSDSGFYLCAWTQGALGRGYTFGSGTRLTVV.

Notes on this clone: Different DNA sequences within this sample yield the same CDR3. The V gene is TRBV9, the J gene TRBJ2-1, with a weak D call TRBD1 (6 bases). V lost 2 bases and J 0 bases, leaving 9 bases between the germline ends. CDR1 and CDR2 (germline): SGDLS, YYNGEE. This CDR3 contains 15 residues. The DNA of the CDR3 is TGTGCCAGCAGCGTTACAGGGAGCTCCTACAATGAGCAGTTCTTC. This translates into CASSVTGSSYNEQFF.

This clone was recorded a few times. The chain combines TRBV11-3 with TRBJ2-2, with D maybe TRBD1 (6 bases). Germline CDR1 is SGHNT and CDR2 is YENEEA. V gave up 5 bases and J gave up 6 bases, with 16 bases separating them. This CDR3 contains 15 residues. The CDR3 coding sequence is TGTGCCAGCAGCGTAACAGGGAGTGTCGCCGGGGAGCTGTTTTTT. The encoded protein is CASSVTGSVAGELFF.

This clone was recorded a few times. The chain joins TRBV2 to TRBJ2-7, with D possibly matching TRBD2 (5 bases). Trimming removed 6 bases from V and 1 base from J, with 7 bases in between. CDR1 SNHLY and CDR2 FYNNEI come from the germline V gene. The CDR3 loop spans 12 amino acids. CDR3: CASSGDSYEQYF. The CDR3 DNA reads as TGTGCCAGCAGCGGGGATTCCTACGAGCAGTACTTC.

The chain couples TRBV6-4 to TRBJ2-2; D unclear. Germline lookup yields CDR1 MRHNA and CDR2 SNTAGT. The CDR3 has 16 amino acids. V was cut by 0 bases and J by 3 bases, with 11 bases left in between. CDR3 in DNA: TGTGCCAGCAGTGACTCGATGGCATTGCACACCGGGGAGCTGTTTTTT. Translating it yields CASSDSMALHTGELFF.

This clone was counted only a few times. V and J are TRBV5-1 and TRBJ1-1; D is ambiguous. V dropped 0 bases and J dropped 3 bases, with 15 bases sitting between them. Germline assignment: CDR1 SGHRS and CDR2 YFSETQ. CDR3 size: 16 residues. The CDR3 nucleotides are TGCGCCAGCAGCTTGGTGTTGAGGAGCGCAGACACTGAAGCTTTCTTT. Amino acids: CASSLVLRSADTEAFF.

The CDR3 bases are TGCGCCAGCAGCTGGGCCGGGACAGGGGTACATTCCTACGAGCAGTACTTC. Its protein product is CASSWAGTGVHSYEQYF. The gene calls are TRBV5-1 and TRBJ2-7, with TRBD1 matching 10 bases. Germline lookup yields CDR1 SGHRS and CDR2 YFSETQ. This CDR3 is built from 17 residues. Unmatched junction bases numbered 10, after V lost 3 bases and J lost 1 base.

The chain's CDR3 is CASSLVGEGTDTQYF. The CDR3 nucleotides read TGTGCCAGCAGCTTAGTCGGGGAAGGCACAGATACGCAGTATTTT. The chain has TRBV7-9 and TRBJ2-3; maybe TRBD2 (5 bases). The V end lost 1 base, the J end lost 1 base, and 9 bases lay between the germline ends. CDR3 size: 15 residues. Looked up from germline, CDR1 is SEHNR and CDR2 is FQNEAQ (reference sequence).

This clone has more than one count but fewer than ten. The chain is built from TRBV19 and TRBJ2-1; 9 nucleotides agree with TRBD2. V lost 5 bases and J lost 1; bases outside the gene matches: 9. Germline V CDR1 and CDR2: LNHDA, SQIVND (reference sequence). This CDR3 is built from 17 residues. For the CDR3, the DNA is TGTGCCAGTAGTCCCCCGCTTGCGGGAGGGTCCTACAATGAGCAGTTCTTC. Its translation is CASSPPLAGGSYNEQFF.

This clone appeared a few times. Other nucleotide sequences from this sample produce the same CDR3. This sequence joins TRBV7-2 and TRBJ1-5; TRBD1 agrees at 9 bases. Unmatched junction bases numbered 1, after V lost 3 bases and J lost 4 bases. The CDR3 runs 14 residues. CDR1 and CDR2 (germline): SGHTA, FQGNSA. As DNA, the CDR3 is TGTGCCAGCAGCTTGGGACAGGGAAATCAGCCCCAGCATTTT. This gives the protein CASSLGQGNQPQHF.

This clone was counted only a few times. This chain uses TRBV14 with TRBJ2-1; 7 bases map to TRBD2. Germline CDR1 is SGHDN and CDR2 is FVKESK. The CDR3 runs to 13 residues. The V segment lost 4 bases and the J segment 15 bases; nucleotides outside the gene matches: 12. CDR3 sequence: CASSRDYKGVGFF. Written as DNA, the CDR3 is TGTGCCAGCAGCCGGGACTATAAGGGTGTTGGGTTCTTC. Drawing the rest from reference TRBV14 and TRBJ2-1, the complete variable domain is EAGVTQFPSHSVIEKGQTVTLRCDPISGHDNLYWYRRVMGKEIKFLLHFVKESKQDESGMPNNRFLAERTGGTYSTLKVQPAELEDSGVYFCASSRDYKGVGFFGPGTRLTVL.

This clone was found a few times. J is TRBJ2-3 and V is TRBV18, with TRBD1 matching over 11 bases. V shed 3 bases and J 6 bases; nucleotides not matched to a gene: 8. The CDR3 has 16 amino acids. Germline CDR1 reads KGHSH; CDR2 reads LQKENI. In nucleotides, the CDR3 is TGTGCCAGCTCACCGCGGACAGGGGGCGCCGGGGATACGCAGTATTTT. Translating it yields CASSPRTGGAGDTQYF.

This clone was seen only a few times. In DNA, the CDR3 is TGTGCCAGCCCAGCGCCCGGGGGAGTATATGGCACTGAAGCTTTCTTT. Its translation is CASPAPGGVYGTEAFF. The chain has TRBV28 and TRBJ1-1; weak D call: TRBD1 (5 bases). Germline V gene lookup returns CDR1 MDHEN and CDR2 SYDVKM. The CDR3 covers 16 residues. V was cut by 8 bases and J by 4 bases, with 23 bases left in between.